This TCR beta chain was sequenced for a study of T cell responses to AZD1222 COVID-19 vaccine. Whole-study findings and limits: Recipients of two AZD1222 doses showed rising Spike-specific TCR breadth and depth. Regions 160-218 and 743-854 dominated among vaccine-associated CD4 TCRs spanning spike.

TCRdb keeps only in-frame clones here, not all; method: immunoSEQ multiplex PCR. The table shows under 130,000 clones, with over 75% occurring only once. For this clone: The target antigen is unknown.

The trim removed 2 bases at V and 1 base at J, leaving 20 bases unmatched. This CDR3 spans 21 amino acids. Germline V gene sequence: CDR1 SGHVS, CDR2 FQNEAQ. Sequenced material: peripheral blood, taken on day 0 of AZD1222 vaccination. The clonotype was recovered from an adult in good health. The chain employs TRBV7-8 and TRBJ2-1; 7 bases align to TRBD1. The CDR3 spells CASSLYRRRSDRQGSYNEQFF. Here the CDR3 DNA reads TGTGCCAGCAGCTTATACCGACGACGGAGTGATAGACAGGGTTCCTACAATGAGCAGTTCTTC. Together with reference TRBV7-8 and TRBJ2-1, the CDR3 gives the full variable domain: GAGVSQSPRYKVAKRGQDVALRCDPISGHVSLFWYQQALGQGPEFLTYFQNEAQLDKSGLPSDRFFAERPEGSVSTLKIQRTQQEDSAVYLCASSLYRRRSDRQGSYNEQFFGPGTRLTVL.